This TCR beta chain was identified during a study of regulatory T cells in long-lasting Graves disease. Stated time point: persistent/refractory GD, antithyroid drugs over 5 years with positive TRAb. PBMCs provided the RNA from which the TCR library was made. A blood draw put about 8.2 milliliters of peripheral blood into EDTA tubes. This clonotype was recorded a few times. Its antigen is still unknown. The study, taken as a whole, reports: Samples came from peripheral blood alone, without thyroid tissue.

Looked up from germline, CDR1 is KGHSH and CDR2 is LQKENI. Trimming cost V 2 bases and J 8 bases; bases outside gene matches: 0. The CDR3 extends over 12 amino acids. Assembly of TCR beta libraries relied on iRepertoire HTBI primers together with Arm-PCR of CDR3 regions. TCRdb used MiXCR to reprocess the multiplex PCR reads, holding one entry per CDR3 protein. In the table there are about 450,000 distinct CDR3 sequences, 23% of which are singletons. This chain joins TRBV18 and TRBJ2-3, with 8 bases matching TRBD1. The origin of this receptor is a female donor with Graves disease. The material sequenced was peripheral blood mononuclear cells (PBMCs), taken when the disease was refractory, from a patient treated with antithyroid drugs. The CDR3 DNA sequence: TGTGCCAGCTCACCAGACAGGGGTACGCAGTATTTT. Protein: CASSPDRGTQYF.